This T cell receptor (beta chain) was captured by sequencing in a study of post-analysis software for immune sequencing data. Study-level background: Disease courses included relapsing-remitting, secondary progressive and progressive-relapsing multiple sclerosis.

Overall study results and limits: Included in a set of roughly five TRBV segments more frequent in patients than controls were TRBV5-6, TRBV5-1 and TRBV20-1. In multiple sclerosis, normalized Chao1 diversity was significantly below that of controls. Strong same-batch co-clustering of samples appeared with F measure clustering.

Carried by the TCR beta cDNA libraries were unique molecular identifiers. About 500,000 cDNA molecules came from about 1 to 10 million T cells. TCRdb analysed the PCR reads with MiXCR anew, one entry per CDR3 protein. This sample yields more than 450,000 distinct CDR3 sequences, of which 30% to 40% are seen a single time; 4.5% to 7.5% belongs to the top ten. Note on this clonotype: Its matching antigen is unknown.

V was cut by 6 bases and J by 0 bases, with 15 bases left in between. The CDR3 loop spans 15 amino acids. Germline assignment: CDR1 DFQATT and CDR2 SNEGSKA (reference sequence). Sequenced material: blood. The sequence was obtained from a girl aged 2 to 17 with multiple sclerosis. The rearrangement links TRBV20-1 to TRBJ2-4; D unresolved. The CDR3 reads CSAGSVPAAKNIQYF. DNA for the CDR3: TGCAGTGCCGGTTCGGTCCCTGCAGCCAAAAACATTCAGTACTTC.